This T cell receptor (beta chain) was retrieved from a study of cytomegalovirus exposure and HLA in healthy donors. Amplification used 60 Vbeta primers and 13 Jbeta primers. The repertoire was sequenced with immunoSEQ multiplex PCR; TCRdb's copy has only in-frame clones and lacks some. This table has about 180,000 clones, about 69% appearing once. Material for sequencing was PBMCs. This TCR came from a male donor in good health and CMV-seronegative.

DNA of the CDR3: TGCGCCAGCAGCCAAGCTCCGGCGGGGGGCTACGACACCGGGGAGCTGTTTTTT. Protein: CASSQAPAGGYDTGELFF. The chain employs TRBV4-1 and TRBJ2-2; 8 bases line up with TRBD2. J gave up 3 bases and V 1 base, and 10 bases lay outside the gene matches. In germline, CDR1 is MGHRA, CDR2 YSYEKL. The length of the CDR3 is 18 residues.